Sequencing of this TCR beta chain was carried out in a study of blood T cell repertoires in COVID-19. Overall study context: The United States, Italy and Spain were the sources of the acute and convalescent COVID-19 samples. T cells, B-cell-depleted T cells, or PBMCs provided the cDNA or gDNA that served as material.

Original processing methods: By means of reference gene primer amplification, nucleated cell counts were estimated. The method was immunoSEQ multiplex PCR; TCRdb's version includes in-frame clones alone and lacks a portion of them. The V and J calls and the clone size are those of that table, but D and trimming were determined from the DNA. There are around 150,000 clones in the sample; 86% occur only once, and about 8.2% lies in the top ten. Germline V gene data show CDR1 as GTSNPN and CDR2 as SVGIG (reference sequence). The CDR3 is 14 residues long. The V end was cut by 4 bases, the J end by 9 bases, with 16 bases between.

This sequence was found in a man between 60 and 75 years old with acute or convalescent COVID-19. The chain joins TRBV30 to TRBJ1-6, with D hard to call. The sequenced sample was peripheral blood. In nucleotides, the CDR3 is TGTGCCTGGATCGAGCGGGATGCTGGTTCACCCCTCCACTTT. This translates into CAWIERDAGSPLHF.